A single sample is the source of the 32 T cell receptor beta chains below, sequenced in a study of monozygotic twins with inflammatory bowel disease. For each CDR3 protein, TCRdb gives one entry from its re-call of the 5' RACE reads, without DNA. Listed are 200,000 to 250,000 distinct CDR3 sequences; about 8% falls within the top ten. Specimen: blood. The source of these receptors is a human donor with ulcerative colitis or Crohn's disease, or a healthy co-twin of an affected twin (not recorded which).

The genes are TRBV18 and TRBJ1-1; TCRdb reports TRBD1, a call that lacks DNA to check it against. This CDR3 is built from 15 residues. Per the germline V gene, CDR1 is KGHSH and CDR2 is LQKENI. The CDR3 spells CASSLLGQGNTEAFF.

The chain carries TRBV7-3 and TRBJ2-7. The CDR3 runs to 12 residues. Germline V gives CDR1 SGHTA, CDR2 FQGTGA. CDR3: CASSLTGQEQYF.

The chain's CDR3 is CASSSTLAVSGTDTQYF. The gene calls are TRBV27 and TRBJ2-3; TCRdb names TRBD2, which stays unverified in the absence of DNA. Germline CDR1 reads MNHEY; CDR2 reads SMNVEV (reference sequence). CDR3 size: 17 residues.

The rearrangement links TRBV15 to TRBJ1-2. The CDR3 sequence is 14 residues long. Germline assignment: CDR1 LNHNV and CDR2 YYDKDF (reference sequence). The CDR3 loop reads CATSRDRDVYGYTF.

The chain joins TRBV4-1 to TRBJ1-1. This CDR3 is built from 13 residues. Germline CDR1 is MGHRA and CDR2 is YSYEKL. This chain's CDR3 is CASSSEGRTEAFF.

CDR3: CASSPGGKGEAFF. The chain couples TRBV5-1 to TRBJ1-1; TCRdb's D call of TRBD1 is untestable without DNA. Germline CDR1 SGHRS, CDR2 YFSETQ. The CDR3 sequence is 13 residues long.

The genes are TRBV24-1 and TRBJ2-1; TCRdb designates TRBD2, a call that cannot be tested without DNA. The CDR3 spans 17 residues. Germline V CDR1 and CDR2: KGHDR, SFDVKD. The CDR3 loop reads CATSDSSLAGAVNEQFF.

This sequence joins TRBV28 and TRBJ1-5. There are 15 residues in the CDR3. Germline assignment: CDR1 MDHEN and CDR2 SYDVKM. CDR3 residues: CASSLVQFSNQPQHF.

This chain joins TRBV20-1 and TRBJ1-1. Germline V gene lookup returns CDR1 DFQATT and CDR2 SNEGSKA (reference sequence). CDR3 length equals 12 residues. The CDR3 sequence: CSAWAGLNEAFF.

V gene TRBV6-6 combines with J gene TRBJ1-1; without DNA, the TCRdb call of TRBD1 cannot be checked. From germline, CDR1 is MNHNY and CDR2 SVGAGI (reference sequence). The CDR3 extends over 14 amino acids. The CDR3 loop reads CASSRAAGNTEAFF.

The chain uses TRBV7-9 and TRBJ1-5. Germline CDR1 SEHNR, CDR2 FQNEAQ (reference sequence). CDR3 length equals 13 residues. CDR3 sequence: CASSKGLGQPQHF.

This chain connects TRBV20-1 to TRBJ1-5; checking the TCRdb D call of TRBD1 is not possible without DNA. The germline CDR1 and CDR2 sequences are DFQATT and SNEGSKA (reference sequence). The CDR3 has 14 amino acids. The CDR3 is CSARTGAVYQPQHF.

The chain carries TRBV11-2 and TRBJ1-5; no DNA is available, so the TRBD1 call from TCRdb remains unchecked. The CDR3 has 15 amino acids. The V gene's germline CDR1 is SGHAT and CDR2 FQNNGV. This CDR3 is CASSLAGQSNQPQHF.

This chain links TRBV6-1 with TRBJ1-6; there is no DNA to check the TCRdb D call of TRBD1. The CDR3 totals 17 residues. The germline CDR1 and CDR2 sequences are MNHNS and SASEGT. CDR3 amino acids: CASSTSGFSSYNSPLHF.

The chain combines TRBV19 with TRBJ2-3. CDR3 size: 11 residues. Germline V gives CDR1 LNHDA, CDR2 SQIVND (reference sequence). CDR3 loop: CASWAGDTQYF. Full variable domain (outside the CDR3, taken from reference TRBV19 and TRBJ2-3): DGGITQSPKYLFRKEGQNVTLSCEQNLNHDAMYWYRQDPGQGLRLIYYSQIVNDFQKGDIAEGYSVSREKKESFPLTVTSAQKNPTAFYLCASWAGDTQYFGPGTRLTVL.

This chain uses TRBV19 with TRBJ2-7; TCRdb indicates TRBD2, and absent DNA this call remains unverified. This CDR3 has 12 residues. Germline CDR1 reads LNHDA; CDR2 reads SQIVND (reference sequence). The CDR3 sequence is CASSGGQGQQYF. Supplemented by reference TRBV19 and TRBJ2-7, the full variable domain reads DGGITQSPKYLFRKEGQNVTLSCEQNLNHDAMYWYRQDPGQGLRLIYYSQIVNDFQKGDIAEGYSVSREKKESFPLTVTSAQKNPTAFYLCASSGGQGQQYFGPGTRLTVT.

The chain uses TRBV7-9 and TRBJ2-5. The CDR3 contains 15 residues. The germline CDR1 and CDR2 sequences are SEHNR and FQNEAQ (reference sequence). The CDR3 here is CASSFAPSAQETQYF.

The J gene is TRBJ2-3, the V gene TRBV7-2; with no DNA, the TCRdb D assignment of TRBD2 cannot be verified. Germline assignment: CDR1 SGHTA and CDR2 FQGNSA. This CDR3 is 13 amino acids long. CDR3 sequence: CASSPRPEGTQYF.

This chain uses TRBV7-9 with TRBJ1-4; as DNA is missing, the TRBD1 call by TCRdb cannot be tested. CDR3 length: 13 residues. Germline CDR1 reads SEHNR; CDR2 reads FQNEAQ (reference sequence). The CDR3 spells CASSFLGGEKLFF.

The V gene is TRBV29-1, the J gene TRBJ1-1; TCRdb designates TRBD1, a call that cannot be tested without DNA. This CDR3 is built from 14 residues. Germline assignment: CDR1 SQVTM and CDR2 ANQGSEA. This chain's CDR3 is CSVRAGRMNTEAFF.

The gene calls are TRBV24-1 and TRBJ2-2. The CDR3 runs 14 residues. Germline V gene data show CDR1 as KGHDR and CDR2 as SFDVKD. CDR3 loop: CATSDVRSTGELFF.

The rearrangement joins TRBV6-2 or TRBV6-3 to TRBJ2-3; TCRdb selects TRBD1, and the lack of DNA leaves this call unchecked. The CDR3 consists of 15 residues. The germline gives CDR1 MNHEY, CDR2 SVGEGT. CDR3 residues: CASSYVVGVPDTQYF.

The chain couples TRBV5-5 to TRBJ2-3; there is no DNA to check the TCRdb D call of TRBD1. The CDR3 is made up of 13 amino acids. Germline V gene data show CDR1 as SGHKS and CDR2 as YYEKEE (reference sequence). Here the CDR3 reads CANSAGPEDTQYF.

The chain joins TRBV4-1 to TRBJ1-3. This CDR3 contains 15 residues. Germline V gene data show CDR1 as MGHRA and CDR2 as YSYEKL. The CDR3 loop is CASSLTASDGNTIYF.

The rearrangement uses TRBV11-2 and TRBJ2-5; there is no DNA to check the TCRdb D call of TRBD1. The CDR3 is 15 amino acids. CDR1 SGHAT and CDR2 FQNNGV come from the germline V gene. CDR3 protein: CASSSGTGGQETQYF.

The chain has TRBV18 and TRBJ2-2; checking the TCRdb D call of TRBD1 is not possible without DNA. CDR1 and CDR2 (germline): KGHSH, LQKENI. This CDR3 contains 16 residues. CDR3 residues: CASSVTGTPNTGELFF.

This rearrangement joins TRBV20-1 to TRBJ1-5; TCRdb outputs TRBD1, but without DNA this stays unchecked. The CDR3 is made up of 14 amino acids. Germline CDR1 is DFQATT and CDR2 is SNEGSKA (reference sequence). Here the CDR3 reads CSAREPGGYQPQHF.

CDR3 region: CASSQDLGTNEKLFF. The rearrangement links TRBV4-3 to TRBJ1-4. Germline V lookup: CDR1 LGHNA, CDR2 YSLEER. This CDR3 has 15 amino acids.

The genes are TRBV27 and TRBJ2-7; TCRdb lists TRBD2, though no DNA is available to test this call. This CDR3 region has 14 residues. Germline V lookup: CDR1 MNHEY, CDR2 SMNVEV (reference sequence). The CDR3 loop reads CASSSAGIRNEQYF.

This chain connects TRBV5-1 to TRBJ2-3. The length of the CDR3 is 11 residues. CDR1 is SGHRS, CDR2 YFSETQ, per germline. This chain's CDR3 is CASSGQDTQYF. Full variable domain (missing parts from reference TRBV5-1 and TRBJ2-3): KAGVTQTPRYLIKTRGQQVTLSCSPISGHRSVSWYQQTPGQGLQFLFEYFSETQRNKGNFPGRFSGRQFSNSRSEMNVSTLELGDSALYLCASSGQDTQYFGPGTRLTVL.

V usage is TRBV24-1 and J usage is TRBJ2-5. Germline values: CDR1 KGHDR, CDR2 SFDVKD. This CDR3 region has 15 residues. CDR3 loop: CATSAVAASPETQYF.

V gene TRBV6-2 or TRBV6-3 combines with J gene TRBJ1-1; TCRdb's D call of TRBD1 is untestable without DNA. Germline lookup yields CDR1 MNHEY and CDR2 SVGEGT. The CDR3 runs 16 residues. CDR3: CASSPQRQGGVPEAFF.